These 17 T cell receptor beta chains were sequenced from one sample in a study of CD8 T cells in ankylosing spondylitis. TCRdb recomputed calls from the 5' RACE reads with MiXCR, one row per CDR3 protein. This table holds 150,000 to 200,000 distinct CDR3 sequences, around 13% found once. Sequencing input: blood, either unsorted or a sorted T cell fraction (not recorded which). All receptors come from a male donor with ankylosing spondylitis or in good health (not recorded which).

This clonotype was observed a handful of times. This chain uses TRBV20-1 with TRBJ1-1; 9 bases fit TRBD1. The ends lost 5 bases at V and 4 bases at J; junction bases unmatched: 14. The CDR3 spans 16 residues. In germline, CDR1 is DFQATT, CDR2 SNEGSKA (reference sequence). The DNA for the CDR3 is TGCAGTGCTGGTCCCGGGACAGGGAAAGGGGGCACTGAAGCTTTCTTT. This codes for CSAGPGTGKGGTEAFF.

This rearrangement joins TRBV20-1 to TRBJ2-7; TRBD2 is a possible D gene (5 bases). V was clipped by 3 bases and J by 7 bases, with 16 bases between them. The CDR3 is 13 residues long. Germline-derived CDR1 and CDR2 are DFQATT and SNEGSKA (reference sequence). CDR3 bases: TGCAGTGCTAGTGTCCCGGACTCGTGGGAGCAGTACTTC. It yields the protein CSASVPDSWEQYF.

The chain has TRBV12-3 or TRBV12-4 and TRBJ2-7, with 9 bases matching TRBD2. V lost 6 bases and J lost 3; bases outside the gene matches: 6. This CDR3 has 14 residues. The CDR3 nucleotides are TGTGCCAGCAGCCAGACTAGCGGATTCTACGAGCAGTACTTC. As protein: CASSQTSGFYEQYF.

There are a few counts of this clonotype. J is TRBJ1-1 and V is TRBV2; D gene uncertain. CDR1 is SNHLY and CDR2 is FYNNEI in the germline V gene. The length of the CDR3 is 15 residues. Trimming removed 1 base at V and 0 bases at J, with 9 bases between. DNA for the CDR3: TGTGCCAGCAGTGAAGAGAGTCTCATGAACACTGAAGCTTTCTTT. Its protein product is CASSEESLMNTEAFF.

This chain connects TRBV11-3 to TRBJ2-3; 11 nucleotides agree with TRBD2. The V segment lost 5 bases and the J segment 0 bases; nucleotides outside the gene matches: 7. The CDR3 sequence is 17 residues long. Germline CDR1 reads SGHNT; CDR2 reads YENEEA. The DNA of the CDR3 is TGTGCCAGCAGCCTCCTGACTAGCGGGGCTAGCACAGATACGCAGTATTTT. It specifies CASSLLTSGASTDTQYF.

The chain uses TRBV5-6 and TRBJ2-1, with D maybe TRBD1 (5 bases). CDR1 SGHDT and CDR2 YYEEEE come from the germline V gene. Trimming removed 3 bases at V and 4 bases at J, with 20 bases between. The CDR3 runs to 17 residues. CDR3 bases: TGTGCCAGCAGCTGGAGACCAGGGATCGGGCCTTACAATGAGCAGTTCTTC. It yields the protein CASSWRPGIGPYNEQFF.

This chain uses TRBV28 with TRBJ2-3; D is uncertain. The CDR3 runs 14 residues. Germline values: CDR1 MDHEN, CDR2 SYDVKM. V lost 6 bases and J 4 bases, leaving 14 bases between the germline ends. The CDR3 spells CASSVGTGPDTQYF. CDR3 DNA: TGTGCCAGCAGCGTCGGTACCGGGCCAGATACGCAGTATTTT. Complete variable domain (other parts from reference TRBV28 and TRBJ2-3): DVKVTQSSRYLVKRTGEKVFLECVQDMDHENMFWYRQDPGLGLRLIYFSYDVKMKEKGDIPEGYSVSREKKERFSLILESASTNQTSMYLCASSVGTGPDTQYFGPGTRLTVL.

J is TRBJ2-1 and V is TRBV11-2, with 12 bases aligning to TRBD2. Germline V gene data show CDR1 as SGHAT and CDR2 as FQNNGV. J lost 8 bases, V lost 2 bases, and 4 bases had no gene match. The CDR3 consists of 15 residues. DNA of the CDR3: TGTGCCAGCAGCTTAACTAGCGGGAGGTTCGATGAGCAGTTCTTC. Protein: CASSLTSGRFDEQFF.

This clonotype was seen a single time. The V gene is TRBV29-1, the J gene TRBJ1-1; D unresolved. Germline CDR1 and CDR2: SQVTM and ANQGSEA. Trimming cost V 6 bases and J 4 bases, with 12 bases left between them. The CDR3 spans 12 residues. CDR3 bases: TGCAGCGTCCCCGGGGAGGGCACTGAAGCTTTCTTT. As protein: CSVPGEGTEAFF.

This clonotype has a count of ten or more. V and J are TRBV29-1 and TRBJ2-7; TRBD2 might be the D (7 bases). Trimming removed 4 bases at V and 5 bases at J, with 12 bases between. CDR1 is SQVTM and CDR2 is ANQGSEA in the germline V gene. This CDR3 contains 12 residues. The CDR3 bases are TGCAGCGTTGTGTCGGGGGGCGACGAGCAGTACTTC. Encoded protein: CSVVSGGDEQYF.

V is TRBV5-6 and J is TRBJ1-5; tentative D call: TRBD1 (5 bases). The CDR3 spans 18 residues. V lost 5 bases, J lost 2 bases, and 23 bases lay in between. CDR1 and CDR2 from the germline V gene are SGHDT and YYEEEE. This chain's CDR3 is CASRIAGRVVGGNQPQHF. CDR3 DNA: TGTGCCAGCAGGATAGCAGGGAGAGTAGTTGGGGGCAATCAGCCCCAGCATTTT.

This clonotype was detected only a few times. The rearrangement links TRBV6-2 or TRBV6-3 to TRBJ1-1; D gene ambiguous. V was cut by 2 bases and J by 1 base, with 8 bases left in between. This CDR3 has 14 residues. CDR1 MNHEY and CDR2 SVGEGT come from the germline V gene. The CDR3 here is CASSYAGGNTEAFF. CDR3 coding DNA: TGTGCCAGCAGTTACGCGGGAGGGAACACTGAAGCTTTCTTT.

The rearrangement joins TRBV6-6 to TRBJ1-5, with a possible D match to TRBD1 (5 bases). Germline assignment: CDR1 MNHNY and CDR2 SVGAGI (reference sequence). V was trimmed by 0 bases and J by 2 bases, leaving 14 bases between them. The CDR3 extends over 17 amino acids. The CDR3 nucleotides are TGTGCCAGCAGTTACTCGAGTTCGGGAGGGGGCAATCAGCCCCAGCATTTT. Encoded protein: CASSYSSSGGGNQPQHF.

In this sample, this clonotype turned up many times. The chain uses TRBV10-3 and TRBJ2-1, with D uncertain. There are 11 residues in the CDR3. The V and J ends lost 8 bases and 5 bases respectively, with 7 bases between them. CDR1 and CDR2 (germline): ENHRY, SYGVKD. The CDR3 sequence is CAIAWDNEQFF. The CDR3 DNA is TGTGCCATCGCTTGGGACAATGAGCAGTTCTTC.

In its sample, this clonotype was seen a few times. This rearrangement joins TRBV5-1 to TRBJ2-7, with D perhaps TRBD1 (6 bases). The germline gives CDR1 SGHRS, CDR2 YFSETQ. V was trimmed by 4 bases and J by 6 bases, leaving 14 bases between them. The CDR3 loop spans 13 amino acids. The CDR3 loop is CASSTGHLSEQYF. CDR3 coding DNA: TGCGCCAGCAGCACGGGACATTTGAGCGAGCAGTACTTC.

This clonotype came up a few times. The V call is TRBV6-1, the J call TRBJ2-7; 12 positions agree with TRBD2. Germline assignment: CDR1 MNHNS and CDR2 SASEGT. The CDR3 length is 15 residues. V lost 6 bases to trimming and J lost 2 bases; unmatched junction nucleotides: 5. CDR3 residues: CASRSLAGGPYEQYF. The CDR3 coding sequence is TGTGCCAGCAGATCACTAGCGGGGGGACCCTACGAGCAGTACTTC.

This chain connects TRBV7-2 to TRBJ1-2; possible D gene TRBD1, 6 bases. This CDR3 is 15 amino acids long. The germline V gene encodes CDR1 SGHTA and CDR2 FQGNSA. Trimming left V 4 bases short and J 7 bases short, with 19 bases between. The CDR3 bases are TGTGCCAGCAGCTCACCTCGGACAGAATATTCTGGCTACACCTTC. Protein: CASSSPRTEYSGYTF. Drawing the rest from reference TRBV7-2 and TRBJ1-2, the complete variable domain is GAGVSQSPSNKVTEKGKDVELRCDPISGHTALYWYRQSLGQGLEFLIYFQGNSAPDKSGLPSDRFSAERTGGSVSTLTIQRTQQEDSAVYLCASSSPRTEYSGYTFGSGTRLTVV.